These 23 T cell receptor beta chains were sequenced from one sample in a study of T-cell memory formation after mild COVID-19. TCRdb passed the 5' RACE reads through MiXCR, listing each CDR3 protein once. The table shows 550,000 to 700,000 distinct CDR3 sequences, with 15% to 20% occurring only once. The sample was PBMCs or a T cell subset sorted from them (not recorded which). The receptors come from an adult woman who had mild COVID-19 (a few samples of this study predate the infection). Cell type and time point are not known.

This clonotype was recorded once. The chain combines TRBV12-3 or TRBV12-4 with TRBJ1-4, with 7 bases aligning to TRBD1. Losses at the gene ends were 6 bases for V and 7 bases for J; bases not matched to a gene: 8. The CDR3 totals 14 residues. The CDR3 is CASRRDREGEKLFF. DNA for the CDR3: TGTGCCAGCAGGAGAGACAGGGAAGGTGAAAAACTGTTTTTT.

This clonotype was seen many times. This chain links TRBV18 with TRBJ1-2; 7 nucleotides match TRBD1. The V segment lost 0 bases and the J segment 1 base; nucleotides outside the gene matches: 2. The CDR3 spans 15 residues. Germline CDR1 reads KGHSH; CDR2 reads LQKENI. The CDR3 loop is CASSPPGTVNYGYTF. The CDR3 region has the DNA TGTGCCAGCTCACCACCGGGGACAGTTAACTATGGCTACACCTTC.

Only a few counts were recorded for this clonotype. The chain uses TRBV4-3 and TRBJ1-5; D remains unclear. The CDR3 covers 15 residues. Per the germline V gene, CDR1 is LGHNA and CDR2 is YSLEER. V lost 5 bases and J lost 2, with 13 bases in between. The CDR3 DNA reads as TGCGCCAGCAGCATTTCGAGCTTGGGCAATCAGCCCCAGCATTTT. It specifies CASSISSLGNQPQHF.

The chain has TRBV30 and TRBJ2-4; 12 nucleotides agree with TRBD2. Germline V gene sequence: CDR1 GTSNPN, CDR2 SVGIG (reference sequence). The CDR3 totals 15 residues. The trim removed 5 bases at V and 3 bases at J, leaving 5 bases unmatched. The DNA of the CDR3 is TGTGCCTGGGCCGGGACTAGCGGGTACAAAAACATTCAGTACTTC. Translation: CAWAGTSGYKNIQYF.

The chain employs TRBV27 and TRBJ2-1; a possible D gene is TRBD2 (6 bases). Germline CDR1 and CDR2: MNHEY and SMNVEV (reference sequence). The ends were cut back, 3 bases at V and 6 bases at J, with 15 bases in the middle. CDR3 length: 15 residues. In DNA form, the CDR3 reads TGTGCCAGCAGTTTCGCGGACTACCGCCTCAATGAGCAGTTCTTC. Its protein is CASSFADYRLNEQFF.

This clonotype came up a few times. This sequence joins TRBV6-2 or TRBV6-3 and TRBJ2-5; tentative D call: TRBD2 (5 bases). This CDR3 region has 13 residues. V shed 1 base and J shed 5 bases, with 8 bases lying between them. Germline V gene sequence: CDR1 MNHEY, CDR2 SVGEGT. CDR3 sequence: CASSYWGDETQYF. The DNA for the CDR3 is TGTGCCAGCAGTTACTGGGGAGACGAGACCCAGTACTTC.

V and J are TRBV7-9 and TRBJ2-5; 8 bases match TRBD2. V trimming: 5 bases; J trimming: 2 bases; junction bases outside the gene matches: 4. CDR3 length: 14 residues. CDR1 is SEHNR, CDR2 FQNEAQ, per germline (reference sequence). For the CDR3, the DNA is TGTGCCAGCAGCCGACTAGCGAAACAAGAGACCCAGTACTTC. This translates into CASSRLAKQETQYF.

This clonotype was counted a single time. This sequence joins TRBV4-2 and TRBJ2-1; possible D gene TRBD2, 6 bases. The CDR3 covers 18 residues. With 3 bases removed from V and 9 bases from J, the gap between germline ends came to 27 bases. The V gene's germline CDR1 is LGHNA and CDR2 YNFKEQ. The CDR3 nucleotides are TGTGCCAGCAGCCACCCCGGGACTCCTAGTGACATGGCGGGTGAGCAGTTCTTC. It encodes CASSHPGTPSDMAGEQFF.

The V and J genes are TRBV9 and TRBJ2-3; possibly TRBD1 for D (5 bases). Germline V gives CDR1 SGDLS, CDR2 YYNGEE. V was pared by 2 bases and J by 0 bases, with 7 bases between. CDR3 size: 14 residues. The CDR3 sequence is CASSVQGSTDTQYF. In DNA, the CDR3 is TGTGCCAGCAGCGTGCAGGGTAGCACAGATACGCAGTATTTT.

The chain couples TRBV28 to TRBJ2-7, with 11 bases identical to TRBD2. This CDR3 contains 18 residues. The junction had 14 bases not matched to a gene; V was cut back by 1 base and J by 6 bases. Germline V gene data show CDR1 as MDHEN and CDR2 as SYDVKM. The CDR3 bases are TGTGCCAGCAGTTTATATCCCGGAACTAGCGGGAGTTTAGTCGAGCAGTACTTC. Translating gives CASSLYPGTSGSLVEQYF. The complete variable domain, with remaining parts taken from reference TRBV28 and TRBJ2-7, reads DVKVTQSSRYLVKRTGEKVFLECVQDMDHENMFWYRQDPGLGLRLIYFSYDVKMKEKGDIPEGYSVSREKKERFSLILESASTNQTSMYLCASSLYPGTSGSLVEQYFGPGTRLTVT.

This clonotype was counted only a few times. The CDR3 region has the DNA TGTGCCAGCAGCGTCCGGGGGGAGCCCGGCAGCTCCTACGAGCAGTACTTC. Amino acids: CASSVRGEPGSSYEQYF. The chain recombines TRBV9 with TRBJ2-7, with TRBD2 matching 7 bases. The V gene's germline CDR1 is SGDLS and CDR2 YYNGEE. The CDR3 has 17 amino acids. J gave up 0 bases and V 2 bases, and 11 bases lay outside the gene matches.

Ten or more counts support this clonotype. The V and J genes are TRBV9 and TRBJ2-3, with a tentative D call TRBD2 (6 bases). Per germline, CDR1 SGDLS and CDR2 YYNGEE. CDR3 size: 13 residues. V was cut by 0 bases and J by 8 bases, with 10 bases left in between. The CDR3 nucleotides are TGTGCCAGCAGCGTAGTCGAGGGAGGTACGCAGTATTTT. Its translation is CASSVVEGGTQYF.

The chain carries TRBV18 and TRBJ2-3; D may be TRBD1 or TRBD2 (5 bases each). Germline CDR1 KGHSH, CDR2 LQKENI. The V end lost 1 base, the J end lost 2 bases, and 10 bases lay between the germline ends. The CDR3 is 15 amino acids. CDR3 in amino acids: CASSPLGTATDTQYF. The CDR3 DNA follows: TGTGCCAGCTCACCACTTGGGACGGCCACAGATACGCAGTATTTT.

This rearrangement joins TRBV5-1 to TRBJ2-3, with D possibly matching TRBD2 (5 bases). The CDR3 runs to 15 residues. Germline V lookup: CDR1 SGHRS, CDR2 YFSETQ. V lost 3 bases and J 1 base, leaving 12 bases between the germline ends. CDR3 bases: TGCGCCAGCAGCTCAGGACGGGGAGGCACAGATACGCAGTATTTT. Encoded protein: CASSSGRGGTDTQYF.

This clonotype turned up a few times. The chain joins TRBV3-1 to TRBJ2-1; D could derive from TRBD1 or TRBD2 (5 bases each). Trimming took off 0 bases at V and 2 bases at J, with 8 bases between the two ends. This CDR3 has 15 amino acids. CDR1 is LGHDT and CDR2 is YNNKEL in the germline V gene (reference sequence). In DNA form, the CDR3 reads TGTGCCAGCAGCCAAGAGGGGGAAGCCTACAATGAGCAGTTCTTC. Translated: CASSQEGEAYNEQFF.

The rearrangement links TRBV3-1 to TRBJ2-3; 12 bases line up with TRBD2. The V gene's germline CDR1 is LGHDT and CDR2 YNNKEL (reference sequence). The CDR3 loop spans 16 amino acids. V shed 0 bases and J 4 bases; nucleotides not matched to a gene: 2. The CDR3, as DNA: TGTGCCAGCAGCCAAGAAGGACTAGCGGGACCAGATACGCAGTATTTT. Its translation: CASSQEGLAGPDTQYF.

This chain uses TRBV29-1 with TRBJ2-7; 7 bases align to TRBD1. The CDR3 runs 13 residues. Germline values: CDR1 SQVTM, CDR2 ANQGSEA. Losses at the gene ends were 5 bases for V and 3 bases for J; bases not matched to a gene: 7. The CDR3 DNA is TGCAGCGTTTTAACAGGGGATCGCTACGAGCAGTACTTC. It specifies CSVLTGDRYEQYF.

This clonotype was seen a few times. This chain joins TRBV7-3 and TRBJ1-2, with a possible D match to TRBD1 (6 bases). The length of the CDR3 is 15 residues. Germline V lookup: CDR1 SGHTA, CDR2 FQGTGA. V gave up 5 bases and J gave up 4 bases, with 17 bases separating them. The CDR3 spells CASSPGAGPSYGYTF. CDR3 bases: TGTGCCAGCAGCCCGGGGGCAGGACCCAGCTATGGCTACACCTTC.

This clonotype was counted between two and nine times. This rearrangement joins TRBV7-8 to TRBJ1-4; D is unclear. The CDR3 runs to 15 residues. Trimming left V 5 bases short and J 7 bases short, with 17 bases between. In germline, CDR1 is SGHVS, CDR2 FQNEAQ. The chain's CDR3 is CASSSRGAGGEKLFF. CDR3 DNA sequence: TGTGCCAGCAGCAGCCGTGGAGCGGGAGGTGAAAAACTGTTTTTT.

This clonotype was counted between two and nine times. This chain connects TRBV4-3 to TRBJ2-3; a possible D gene is TRBD2 (6 bases). Per the germline V gene, CDR1 is LGHNA and CDR2 is YSLEER. This CDR3 comprises 18 residues. Trimming shortened V by 0 bases and J by 2 bases, and 18 bases separated the two germline ends. The CDR3 protein is CASSQDLGGAPTTDTQYF. In DNA, the CDR3 is TGCGCCAGCAGCCAAGATTTGGGCGGGGCGCCTACCACAGATACGCAGTATTTT.

This clonotype showed up many times. The chain's CDR3 is CASSWAGYAGELFF. For the CDR3, the DNA is TGTGCCAGCTCATGGGCAGGATACGCCGGGGAGCTGTTTTTT. This chain links TRBV18 with TRBJ2-2; no clear D gene. With 5 bases removed from V and 6 bases from J, the gap between germline ends came to 13 bases. CDR1 is KGHSH, CDR2 LQKENI, per germline. The CDR3 spans 14 residues.

This clonotype showed up just a few times. The chain recombines TRBV7-8 with TRBJ1-1, with unresolved D. CDR1 SGHVS and CDR2 FQNEAQ come from the germline V gene. V shed 1 base and J shed 3 bases, with 21 bases lying between them. CDR3 length: 18 residues. CDR3 DNA: TGTGCCAGCAGCTTAGGGGGTGGAGGAAGGAGGGCGTACACTGAAGCTTTCTTT. As protein: CASSLGGGGRRAYTEAFF.

V is TRBV27 and J is TRBJ2-7; the D gene is possibly TRBD1 (6 bases). Germline lookup yields CDR1 MNHEY and CDR2 SMNVEV (reference sequence). Trimming stripped 5 bases from V and 0 bases from J, with 11 bases between. There are 14 residues in the CDR3. The CDR3 DNA sequence: TGTGCCAGCAGTGCTTGGACAGCCTCCTACGAGCAGTACTTC. It codes for CASSAWTASYEQYF.